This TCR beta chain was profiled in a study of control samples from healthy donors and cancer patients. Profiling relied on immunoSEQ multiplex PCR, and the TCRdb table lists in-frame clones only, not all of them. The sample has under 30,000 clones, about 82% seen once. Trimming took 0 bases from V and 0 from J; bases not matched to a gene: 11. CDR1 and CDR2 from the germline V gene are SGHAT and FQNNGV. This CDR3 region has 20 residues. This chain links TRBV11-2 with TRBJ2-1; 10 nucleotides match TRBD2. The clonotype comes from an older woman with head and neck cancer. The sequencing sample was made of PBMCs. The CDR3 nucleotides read TGTGCCAGCAGCTTAGAATTATCGAGGTCTAGCGGGAGCTCCTACAATGAGCAGTTCTTC. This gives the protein CASSLELSRSSGSSYNEQFF.